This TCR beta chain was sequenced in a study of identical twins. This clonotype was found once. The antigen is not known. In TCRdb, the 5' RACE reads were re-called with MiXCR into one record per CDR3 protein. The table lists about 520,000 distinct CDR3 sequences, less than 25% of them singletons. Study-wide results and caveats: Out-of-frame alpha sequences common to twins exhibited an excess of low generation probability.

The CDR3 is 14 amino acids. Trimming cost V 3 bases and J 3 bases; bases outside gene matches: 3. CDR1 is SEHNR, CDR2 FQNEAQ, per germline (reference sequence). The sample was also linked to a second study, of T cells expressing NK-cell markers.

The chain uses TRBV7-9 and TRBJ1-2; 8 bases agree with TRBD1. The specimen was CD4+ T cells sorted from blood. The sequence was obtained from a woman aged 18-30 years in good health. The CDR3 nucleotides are TGTGCCAGCAGCTTGACAGGGGCACACTATGGCTACACCTTC. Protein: CASSLTGAHYGYTF.